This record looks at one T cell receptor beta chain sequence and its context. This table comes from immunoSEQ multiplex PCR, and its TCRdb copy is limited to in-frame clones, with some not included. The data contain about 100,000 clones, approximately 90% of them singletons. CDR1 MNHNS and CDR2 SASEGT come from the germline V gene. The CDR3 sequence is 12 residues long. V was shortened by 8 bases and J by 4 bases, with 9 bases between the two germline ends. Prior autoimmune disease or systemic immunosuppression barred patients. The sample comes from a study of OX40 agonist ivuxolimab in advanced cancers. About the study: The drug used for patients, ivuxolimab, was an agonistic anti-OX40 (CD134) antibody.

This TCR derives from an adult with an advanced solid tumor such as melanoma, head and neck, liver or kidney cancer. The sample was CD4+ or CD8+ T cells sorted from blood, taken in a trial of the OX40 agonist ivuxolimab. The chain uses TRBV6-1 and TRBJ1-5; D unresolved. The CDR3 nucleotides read TGTGCCAGCTATGAGGGAAATCAGCCCCAGCATTTT. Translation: CASYEGNQPQHF.